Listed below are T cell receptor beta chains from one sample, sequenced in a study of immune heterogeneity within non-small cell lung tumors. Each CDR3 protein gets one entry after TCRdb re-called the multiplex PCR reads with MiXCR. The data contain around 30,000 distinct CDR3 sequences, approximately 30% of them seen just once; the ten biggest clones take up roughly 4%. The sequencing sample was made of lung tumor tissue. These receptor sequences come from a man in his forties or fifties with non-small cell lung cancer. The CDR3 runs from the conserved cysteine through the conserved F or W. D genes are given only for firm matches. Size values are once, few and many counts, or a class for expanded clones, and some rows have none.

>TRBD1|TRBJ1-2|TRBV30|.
TGTGCCTGGAGGCCATTAGGGGGCAGAAACTATGGCTACACCTTC
CAWRPLGGRNYGYTF
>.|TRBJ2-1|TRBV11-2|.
TGTGCCAGCAGTCCACTAAAGGGGTCGCGGAATGAGCAGTTCTTC
CASSPLKGSRNEQFF
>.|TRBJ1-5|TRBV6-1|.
TGTGCCAGCAGTACAAGGGGACTTGGGCAGCCCCAGCATTTT
CASSTRGLGQPQHF
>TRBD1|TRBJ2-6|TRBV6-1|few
TGTGCCAGCAGTGCTGGGACAGGCCGTTTGGGGGCCAACGTCCTGACTTTC
CASSAGTGRLGANVLTF
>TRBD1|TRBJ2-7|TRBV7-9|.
TGTGCCAGCAGCCCGGGGACAGGGGTAACCTACGAGCAGTACTTC
CASSPGTGVTYEQYF
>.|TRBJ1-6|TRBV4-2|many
TGTGCCAGCAGCCCCCCCGCCGGCTCCTATAATTCACCCCTCCACTTT
CASSPPAGSYNSPLHF
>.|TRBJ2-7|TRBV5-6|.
TGTGCCAGCAGCTTTTCGTCAGTCCGGGACGAGCAGTACTTC
CASSFSSVRDEQYF
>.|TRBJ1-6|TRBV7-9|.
TGTGCCAGCAGCTTCCAAATAGGTCTCTCCTCCTATAATTCACCCCTCCACTTT
CASSFQIGLSSYNSPLHF
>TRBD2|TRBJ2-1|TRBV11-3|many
TGTGCCAGCAGCTTGAGCGGGGATAGATACAATGAGCAGTTCTTC
CASSLSGDRYNEQFF
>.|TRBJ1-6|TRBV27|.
TGTGCCAGCAGTTTTGGAGGGCTCAATTCACCCCTCCACTTT
CASSFGGLNSPLHF
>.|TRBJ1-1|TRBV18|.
TGTGCCAGCTCACCACCGAACATTCCTTTTGGGACTGAAGCTTTCTTT
CASSPPNIPFGTEAFF
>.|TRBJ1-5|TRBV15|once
TGTGCCACCAGCAGAGATTTTGTGGGAGGTCAGCCCCAGCATTTT
CATSRDFVGGQPQHF
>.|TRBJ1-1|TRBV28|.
TGTGCCAGCAAGGGGTATCCGGGGAGGGGTGGTGAAGCTTTCTTT
CASKGYPGRGGEAFF
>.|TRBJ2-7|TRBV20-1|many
TGCAGTGCTAGAGGTCAGCTAGGTGAGCAGTACTTC
CSARGQLGEQYF
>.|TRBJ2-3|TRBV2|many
TGTGCCAGCCACTATTCGGATACGCAGTATTTT
CASHYSDTQYF
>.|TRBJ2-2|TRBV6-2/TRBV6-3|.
TGTGCCAGCAGTTGCCTACAGGGCTCCGGGGAGCTGTTTTTT
CASSCLQGSGELFF
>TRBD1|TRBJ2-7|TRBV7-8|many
TGTGCCAGCAGCCCGCCCCTCGGGACAGGGGGTTACGAGCAGTACTTC
CASSPPLGTGGYEQYF
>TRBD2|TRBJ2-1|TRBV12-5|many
TGTGCTTCCAGCATAGCGGGCAACTCCTACAATGAGCAGTTCTTC
CASSIAGNSYNEQFF
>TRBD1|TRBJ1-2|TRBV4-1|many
TGCGCCAGCAGCCAAGAATACAGGGGGCGCGACTATGGCTACACCTTC
CASSQEYRGRDYGYTF
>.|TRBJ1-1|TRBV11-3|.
TGTGCCAGCAGCTTCCCACGGCTGAACACTGAAGCTTTCTTT
CASSFPRLNTEAFF
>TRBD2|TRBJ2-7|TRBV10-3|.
TGTGCCATCACGATAGCGGGCGAGCAGTACTTC
CAITIAGEQYF
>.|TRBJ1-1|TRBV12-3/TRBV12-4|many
TGTGCCAGCAGTTTTGGAGTCAGCCGCGTCACTGAAGCTTTCTTT
CASSFGVSRVTEAFF
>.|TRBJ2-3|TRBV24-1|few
TGTGCCACCAGTGGTCCCGGCGGCTCAAGCACAGATACGCAGTATTTT
CATSGPGGSSTDTQYF
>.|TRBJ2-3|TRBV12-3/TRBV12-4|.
TGTGCCAGCACTTTATTTGGGACAGATACGCAGTATTTT
CASTLFGTDTQYF
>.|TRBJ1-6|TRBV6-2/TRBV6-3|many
TGTGCCAGCACCAGATCCCCCTCGAGTTCACCCCTCCACTTT
CASTRSPSSSPLHF
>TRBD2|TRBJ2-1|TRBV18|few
TGTGCCAGCTCCCTCGTAGGACTAGGGAGCTCCTACAATGAGCAGTTCTTC
CASSLVGLGSSYNEQFF
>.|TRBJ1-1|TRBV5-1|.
TGCGCCAACAGCTTGGTAGGGTCCGGTAACACTGAAGCTTTCTTT
CANSLVGSGNTEAFF
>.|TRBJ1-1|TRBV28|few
TGTGCCAGCAGTGCGCCAGGGAACCTGAACACTGAAGCTTTCTTT
CASSAPGNLNTEAFF
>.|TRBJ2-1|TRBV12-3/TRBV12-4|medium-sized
TGTGCCAGCAGTTTAGGCCCCTCGTCGTGGGATGAGCAGTTCTTC
CASSLGPSSWDEQFF
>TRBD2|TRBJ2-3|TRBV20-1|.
TGCAGTGCTAGACGGACTAGCGGGAGTTTTGGCACAGATACGCAGTATTTT
CSARRTSGSFGTDTQYF
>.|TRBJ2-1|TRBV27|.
TGTGCCAGCAGGATTGATAGCCAAAATGAGCACTTCTTC
CASRIDSQNEHFF
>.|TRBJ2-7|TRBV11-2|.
TGTGCCAGCAGCCTAGCTCTTCCGGACTCCTACGAGCAGTACTTC
CASSLALPDSYEQYF
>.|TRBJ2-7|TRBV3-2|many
TGTGCCAGCAGCAACCAGACCGACAGGCGGCACGAGCAGTACTTC
CASSNQTDRRHEQYF
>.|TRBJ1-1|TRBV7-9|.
TGTGCCAGCAGCTTCGGGGGGCTGAACACTGAAGCTTTCTTT
CASSFGGLNTEAFF
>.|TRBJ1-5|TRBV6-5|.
TGTGCCAGCAGTCACCCCCCCAGCGTGGAGGATCAGCCCCAGCATTTT
CASSHPPSVEDQPQHF
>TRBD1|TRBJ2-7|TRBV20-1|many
TGCAGTGCTTCGACGCCGGGACAGCACGCCTACGAGCAGTACTTC
CSASTPGQHAYEQYF
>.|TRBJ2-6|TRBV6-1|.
TGTGCCAGCAGCCGGGTCACTTCACTCTCTGGGGCCAACGTCCTGACTTTC
CASSRVTSLSGANVLTF
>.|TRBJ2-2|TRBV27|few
TGTGCCAGCAGTTTATTCTCCGGGACTGGGCCGACCGGGGAGCTGTTTTTT
CASSLFSGTGPTGELFF
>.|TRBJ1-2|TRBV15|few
TGTGCCACCAGCAAAAAAAGGGAAAACTATGGCTACACCTTC
CATSKKRENYGYTF
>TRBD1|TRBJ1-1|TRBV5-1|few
TGCGCCAGCAGCGCTAGGACAGGGGGCGCCGCTGAAGCTTTCTTT
CASSARTGGAAEAFF
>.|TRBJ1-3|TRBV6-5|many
TGTGCCAGCAGTTACGGTATTTCAGGCTCTGGAAACACCATATATTTT
CASSYGISGSGNTIYF
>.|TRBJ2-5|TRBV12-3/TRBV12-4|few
TGTGCCAGCAGTACGGACACGAGGAGGGAGACCCAGTACTTC
CASSTDTRRETQYF
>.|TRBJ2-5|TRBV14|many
TGTGCCAGCAGCCAAGCAGGGACCCAGTACTTC
CASSQAGTQYF
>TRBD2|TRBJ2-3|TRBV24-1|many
TGTGCCACCAGTGATTGGGGGGGTACGCAGTATTTT
CATSDWGGTQYF
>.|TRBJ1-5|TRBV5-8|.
TGTGCCAGCAGCTTTCCCCTCAGGGATCAGCCCCAGCATTTT
CASSFPLRDQPQHF
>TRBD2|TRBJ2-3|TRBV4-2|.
TGTGCCGGCAGCCAAGGGCGAGCGGGGTTGGGCACAGATACGCAGTATTTT
CAGSQGRAGLGTDTQYF
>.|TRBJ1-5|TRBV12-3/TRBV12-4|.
TGTGCCAGCACCCATCTGGGGGGTAGCAATCAGCCCCAGCATTTT
CASTHLGGSNQPQHF
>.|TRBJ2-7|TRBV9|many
TGTGCCAGCAGCGTAGCGGGGGGCCTTTTGTACGAGCAGTACTTC
CASSVAGGLLYEQYF
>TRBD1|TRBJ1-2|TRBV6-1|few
TGTGCCAGCAGAACCCCGGGACAGGGGATAGGTGGCTACACCTTC
CASRTPGQGIGGYTF
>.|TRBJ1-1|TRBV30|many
TGTGCCTGGAGCGAGGACGGTGAAGCTTTCTTT
CAWSEDGEAFF
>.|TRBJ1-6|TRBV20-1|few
TGCAGTGCTAGAGATTTTAGCTCGGCGAATTCACCCCTCCACTTT
CSARDFSSANSPLHF
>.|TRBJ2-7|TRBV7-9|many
TGTGCCAGCAGCTTGATTTACGAGCAGTACTTC
CASSLIYEQYF
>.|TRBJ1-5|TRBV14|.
TGTGCCAGCAGCCAAGGGGGAACTAATAGCAATCAGCCCCAGCATTTT
CASSQGGTNSNQPQHF
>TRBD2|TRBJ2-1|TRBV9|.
TGTGCCAGCAGCGTAGCTACGGGACTAGCGGGAGGGAGGAATGAGCAGTTCTTC
CASSVATGLAGGRNEQFF
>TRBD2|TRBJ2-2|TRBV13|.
TGTGCCAGCAATTCGGGCGGGAGGGGCAACGGGGAGCTGTTTTTT
CASNSGGRGNGELFF
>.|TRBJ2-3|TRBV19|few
TGTGCCAGTAGCCCACAGGGAAACACGCAGTATTTT
CASSPQGNTQYF
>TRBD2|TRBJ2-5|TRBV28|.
TGTGCCAGCAGTTCATTAGCGGGAGGTCGGGAGACCCAGTACTTC
CASSSLAGGRETQYF
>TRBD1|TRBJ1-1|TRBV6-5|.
TGTGCCAGAAGTTACCTAGACAGGGTAACTGAAGCTTTCTTT
CARSYLDRVTEAFF